This paragraph reports one T cell receptor (beta chain). TCRdb re-analysed the 5' RACE reads in MiXCR, keeping a single row per CDR3 protein. The sample has about 580,000 distinct CDR3 sequences, approximately 16% seen once. These data are taken from a study of T cells after yellow fever vaccination. Trimming shortened V by 3 bases and J by 4 bases, and 12 bases separated the two germline ends. Per the germline V gene, CDR1 is SGHRS and CDR2 is YFSETQ. The CDR3 length is 14 residues. This clonotype was sampled from a young man who received the YFV17D yellow fever vaccine. This chain links TRBV5-1 with TRBJ2-3; D gene uncertain. The sample was PBMCs, taken less than 6 days after the first yellow fever vaccination. The CDR3 region has the DNA TGCGCCAGCAGCTCCTATCTAGGCCCAGATACGCAGTATTTT. It yields the protein CASSSYLGPDTQYF.